This TCR beta chain stems from a study of CD8+CD57+ T cells in acquired aplastic anemia. Study-wide results and limits: Comparison of patients with controls identified about 27 shared CD8+ CDR3 sequences.

Whoever was chosen for sequencing had shown CD8+CD57+ cell expansion by flow cytometry. Turning to this clonotype: The antigen is not known.

The CDR3 covers 16 residues. Germline assignment: CDR1 SNHLY and CDR2 FYNNEI. The J segment lost 8 bases and the V segment lost 0 bases, leaving 8 bases of the junction unmatched. It was genomic DNA that served as the template for profiling TCR beta VDJ and CDR3. Using its own MiXCR run on the reads, TCRdb lists one record per CDR3 protein. The sample has over 250,000 distinct CDR3 sequences; 56% are singletons. The sample comprised sorted CD4+, CD8+, or CD8+CD57+ T cells (not recorded which) from PBMCs. The chain has TRBV2 and TRBJ2-1, with 9 bases aligning to TRBD2. This clonotype was obtained from a human donor with aplastic anemia. For the CDR3, the DNA is TGTGCCAGCAGTGAAGCCTCTAGCGGGATGGGTGATGAGCAGTTCTTC. Translating gives CASSEASSGMGDEQFF.